The source of this T cell receptor beta chain is a study of cytomegalovirus exposure and HLA in healthy donors. Donors came from a validation cohort of fewer than 150 subjects, distinct from the first 666-subject cohort. Looked up from germline, CDR1 is LNHDA and CDR2 is SQIVND (reference sequence). Losses at the gene ends were 6 bases for V and 3 bases for J; bases not matched to a gene: 11. The CDR3 totals 16 residues. Measured with immunoSEQ multiplex PCR; TCRdb has only the in-frame clones, and not every one. The sample has around 300,000 clones; approximately 90% are singletons. The sequencing sample was made of PBMCs. The sequence was obtained from a woman aged 18-35 years in good health and CMV-seronegative. The chain has TRBV19 and TRBJ2-1; TRBD2 matches 7 bases. As DNA, the CDR3 is TGTGCCAGTAGGACCTTGCTAGCGGACAACTACAATGAGCAGTTCTTC. This codes for CASRTLLADNYNEQFF.